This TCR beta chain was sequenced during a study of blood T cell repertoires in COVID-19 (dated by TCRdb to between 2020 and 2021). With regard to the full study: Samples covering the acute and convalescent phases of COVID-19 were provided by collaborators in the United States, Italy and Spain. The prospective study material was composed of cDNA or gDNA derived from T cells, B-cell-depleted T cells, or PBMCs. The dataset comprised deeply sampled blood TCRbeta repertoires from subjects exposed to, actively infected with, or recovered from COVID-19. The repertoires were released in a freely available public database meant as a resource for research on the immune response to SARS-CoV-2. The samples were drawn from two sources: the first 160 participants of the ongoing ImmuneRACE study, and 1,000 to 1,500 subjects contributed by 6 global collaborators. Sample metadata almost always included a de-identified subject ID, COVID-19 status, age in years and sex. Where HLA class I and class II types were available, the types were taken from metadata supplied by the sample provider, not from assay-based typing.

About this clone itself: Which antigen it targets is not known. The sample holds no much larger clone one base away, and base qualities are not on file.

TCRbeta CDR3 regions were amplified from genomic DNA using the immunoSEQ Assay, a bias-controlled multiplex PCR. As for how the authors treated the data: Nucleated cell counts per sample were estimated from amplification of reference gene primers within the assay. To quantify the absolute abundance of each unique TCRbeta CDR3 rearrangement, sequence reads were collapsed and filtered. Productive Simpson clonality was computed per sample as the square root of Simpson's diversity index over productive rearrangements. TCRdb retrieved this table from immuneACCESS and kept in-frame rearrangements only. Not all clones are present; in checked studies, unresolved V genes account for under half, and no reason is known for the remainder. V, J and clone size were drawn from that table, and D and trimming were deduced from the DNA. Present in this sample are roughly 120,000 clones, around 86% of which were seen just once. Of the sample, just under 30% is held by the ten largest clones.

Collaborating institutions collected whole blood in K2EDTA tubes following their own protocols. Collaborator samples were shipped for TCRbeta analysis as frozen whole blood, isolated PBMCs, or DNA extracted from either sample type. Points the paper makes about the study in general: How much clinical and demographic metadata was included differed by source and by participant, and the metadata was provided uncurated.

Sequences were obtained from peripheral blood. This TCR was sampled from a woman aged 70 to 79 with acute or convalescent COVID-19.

The DNA sequence is TGTGCCAGCAGCTTTCGCGTCGGCGGGGGAGAGACCCAGTACTTC. Its product reads: CASSFRVGGGETQYF. The V gene is TRBV7-9 and the J gene is TRBJ2-5; 7 of the junction bases match TRBD2. V ends up 3 bases short and J 4 bases short, with an unmatched junction base count of 8. The CDR3 covers 15 residues, taking in both the cysteine and the phenylalanine. Only the CDR3 DNA stays, 45 bases, in frame from base 1. The germline V gene (reference sequence) gives CDR1 as SEHNR and CDR2 as FQNEAQ.